This T cell receptor (beta chain) is drawn from a study of blood T cell repertoires in COVID-19. This clone has ten or more counts. Profiled with immunoSEQ multiplex PCR; TCRdb holds only in-frame clones, not every one. Of about 120,000 clones in the sample, approximately 80% were seen once. Germline assignment: CDR1 SQVTM and CDR2 ANQGSEA. The CDR3 consists of 12 residues. Trimming at V came to 3 bases and at J to 7 bases, leaving 5 bases not matched to a gene. The TCR was taken from a woman of 80 years or more with acute or convalescent COVID-19. The chain employs TRBV29-1 and TRBJ1-2, with 7 bases aligning to TRBD1. The specimen was peripheral blood. CDR3 protein: CSVDMAGGGYTF. The CDR3 DNA sequence: TGCAGCGTTGATATGGCAGGGGGTGGCTACACCTTC.